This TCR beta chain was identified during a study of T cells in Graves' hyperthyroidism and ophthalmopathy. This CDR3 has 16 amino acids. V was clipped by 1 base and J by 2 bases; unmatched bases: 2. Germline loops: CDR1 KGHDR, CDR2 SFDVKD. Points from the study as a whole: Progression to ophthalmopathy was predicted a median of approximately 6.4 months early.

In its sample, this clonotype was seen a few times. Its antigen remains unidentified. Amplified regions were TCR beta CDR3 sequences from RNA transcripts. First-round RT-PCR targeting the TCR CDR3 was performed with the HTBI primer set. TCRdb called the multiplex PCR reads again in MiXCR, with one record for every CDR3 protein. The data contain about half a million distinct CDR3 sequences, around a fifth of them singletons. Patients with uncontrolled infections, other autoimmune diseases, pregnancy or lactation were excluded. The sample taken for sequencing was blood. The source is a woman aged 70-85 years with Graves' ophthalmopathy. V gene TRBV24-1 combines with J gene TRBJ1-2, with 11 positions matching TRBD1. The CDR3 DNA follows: TGTGCCACCAGTGATTTCCGGGACAGGGGGAACTATGGCTACACCTTC. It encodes CATSDFRDRGNYGYTF.